This TCR beta chain originates from a study of T cells after somatic rescue of genetic block. Sequenced by immunoSEQ multiplex PCR; TCRdb stores in-frame clones only, minus some. This sample has 70,000 to 85,000 clones, with approximately 90% found just once. Germline loops: CDR1 SGHDT, CDR2 YYEEEE. The CDR3 covers 17 residues. V shed 0 bases and J 3 bases; nucleotides not matched to a gene: 4. This TCR came from a young man. This rearrangement joins TRBV5-6 to TRBJ2-3; 13 bases are shared with TRBD2. The sample consisted of peripheral blood mononuclear cells (PBMCs). The DNA of the CDR3 is TGTGCCAGCAGCTTGGACATGGGACTAGCGGGGACAGATACGCAGTATTTT. Residues: CASSLDMGLAGTDTQYF.